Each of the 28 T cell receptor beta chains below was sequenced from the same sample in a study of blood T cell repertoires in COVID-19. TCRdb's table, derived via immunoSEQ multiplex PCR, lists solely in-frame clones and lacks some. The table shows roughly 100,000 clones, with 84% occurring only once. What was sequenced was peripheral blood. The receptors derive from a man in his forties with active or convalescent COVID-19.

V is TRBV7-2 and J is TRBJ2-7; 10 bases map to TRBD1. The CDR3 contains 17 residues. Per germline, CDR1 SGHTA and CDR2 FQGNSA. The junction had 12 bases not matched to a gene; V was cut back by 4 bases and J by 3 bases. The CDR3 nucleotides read TGTGCCAGCAGCTATCCCCTTACCGGGACAGGGGTCTACGAGCAGTACTTC. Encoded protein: CASSYPLTGTGVYEQYF.

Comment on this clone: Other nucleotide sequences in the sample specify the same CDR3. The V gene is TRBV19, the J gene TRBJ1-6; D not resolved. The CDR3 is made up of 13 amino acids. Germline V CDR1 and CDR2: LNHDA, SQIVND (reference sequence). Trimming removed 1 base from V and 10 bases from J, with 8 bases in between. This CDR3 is CASSIGAGSPLHF. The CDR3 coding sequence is TGTGCCAGTAGTATAGGGGCAGGCTCACCCCTCCACTTT.

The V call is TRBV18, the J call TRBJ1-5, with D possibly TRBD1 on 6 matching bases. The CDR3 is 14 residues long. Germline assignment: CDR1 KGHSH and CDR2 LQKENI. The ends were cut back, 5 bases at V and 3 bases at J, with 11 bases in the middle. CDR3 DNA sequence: TGTGCCAGCTCAGAGGACAGAACCAATCAGCCCCAGCATTTT. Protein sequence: CASSEDRTNQPQHF.

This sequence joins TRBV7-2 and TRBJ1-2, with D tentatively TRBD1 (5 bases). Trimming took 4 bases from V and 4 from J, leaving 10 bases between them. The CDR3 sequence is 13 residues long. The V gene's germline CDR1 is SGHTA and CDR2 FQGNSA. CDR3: CASSSPGPYGYTF. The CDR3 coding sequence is TGTGCCAGCAGCTCCCCAGGGCCCTATGGCTACACCTTC.

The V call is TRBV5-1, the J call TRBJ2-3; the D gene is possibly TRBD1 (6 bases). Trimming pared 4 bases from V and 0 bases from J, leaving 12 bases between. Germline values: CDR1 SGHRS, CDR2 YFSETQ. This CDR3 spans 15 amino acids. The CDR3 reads CASSAQGPSTDTQYF. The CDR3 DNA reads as TGCGCCAGCAGCGCACAGGGACCAAGCACAGATACGCAGTATTTT.

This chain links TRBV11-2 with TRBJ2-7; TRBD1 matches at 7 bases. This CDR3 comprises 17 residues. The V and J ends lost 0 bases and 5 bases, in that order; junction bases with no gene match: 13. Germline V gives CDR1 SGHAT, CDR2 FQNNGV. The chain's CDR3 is CASSLELDRVYRDEQYF. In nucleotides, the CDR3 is TGTGCCAGCAGCTTAGAACTAGACAGGGTTTATCGGGACGAGCAGTACTTC.

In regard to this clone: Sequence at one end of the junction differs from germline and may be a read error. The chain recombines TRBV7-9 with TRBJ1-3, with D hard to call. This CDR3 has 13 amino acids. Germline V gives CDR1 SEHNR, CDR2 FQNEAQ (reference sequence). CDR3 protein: CVSSFMGVDTIYF. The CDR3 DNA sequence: TGTGTCAGCAGCTTCATGGGCGTGGACACCATATATTTT.

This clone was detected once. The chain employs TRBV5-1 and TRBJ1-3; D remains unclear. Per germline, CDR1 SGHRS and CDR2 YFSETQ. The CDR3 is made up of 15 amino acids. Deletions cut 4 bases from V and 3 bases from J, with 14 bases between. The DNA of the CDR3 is TGCGCCAGCAGCGTGCAATCCGGGAGTGGAAACACCATATATTTT. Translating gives CASSVQSGSGNTIYF.

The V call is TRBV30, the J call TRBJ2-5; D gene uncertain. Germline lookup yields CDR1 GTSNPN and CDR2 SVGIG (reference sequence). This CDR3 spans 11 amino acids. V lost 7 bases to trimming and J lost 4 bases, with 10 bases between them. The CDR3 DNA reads TGTGCCTCAGGCGTTCGAGAGACCCAGTACTTC. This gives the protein CASGVRETQYF.

The CDR3 bases are TGTGCCAGCAGCCAAGATCCCAGGGTGAAAGGCTACACCTTC. Translated, it gives CASSQDPRVKGYTF. The chain has TRBV3-1 (or the pseudogene TRBV3-2) and TRBJ1-2; TRBD1 might be the D (5 bases). The length of the CDR3 is 14 residues. The germline V gene has CDR1 LGHDT and CDR2 YNNKEL (reference sequence). V was trimmed by 0 bases and J by 8 bases, leaving 13 bases between them.

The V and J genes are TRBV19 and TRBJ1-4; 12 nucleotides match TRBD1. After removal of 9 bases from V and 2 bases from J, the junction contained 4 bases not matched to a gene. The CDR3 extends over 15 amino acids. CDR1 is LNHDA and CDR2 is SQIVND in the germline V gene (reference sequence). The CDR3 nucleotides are TGTGCCAGCGCGGGACAGGGGGCTACTAATGAAAAACTGTTTTTT. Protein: CASAGQGATNEKLFF.

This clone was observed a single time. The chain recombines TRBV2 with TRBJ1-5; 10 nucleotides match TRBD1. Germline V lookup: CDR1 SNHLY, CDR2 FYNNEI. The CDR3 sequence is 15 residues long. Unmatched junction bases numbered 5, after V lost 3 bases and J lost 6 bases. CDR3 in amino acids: CASSDRTGGGQPQHF. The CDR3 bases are TGTGCCAGCAGTGACAGGACAGGGGGGGGTCAGCCCCAGCATTTT.

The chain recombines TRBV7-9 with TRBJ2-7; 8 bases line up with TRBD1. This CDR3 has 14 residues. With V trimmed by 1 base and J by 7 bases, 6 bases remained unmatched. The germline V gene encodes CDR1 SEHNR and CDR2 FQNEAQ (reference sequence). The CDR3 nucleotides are TGTGCCAGCAGCTTAGGACAGGGGACGGGAGAGCAGTACTTC. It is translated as CASSLGQGTGEQYF.

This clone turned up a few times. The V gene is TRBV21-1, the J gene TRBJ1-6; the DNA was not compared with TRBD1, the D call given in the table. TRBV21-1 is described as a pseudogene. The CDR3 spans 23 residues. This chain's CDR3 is CASSLHRDRSGARPVAYNSPLHF. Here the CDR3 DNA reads TGTGCCAGCAGCTTACACCGGGACAGAAGTGGTGCTAGGCCGGTTGCCTATAATTCACCCCTCCACTTT.

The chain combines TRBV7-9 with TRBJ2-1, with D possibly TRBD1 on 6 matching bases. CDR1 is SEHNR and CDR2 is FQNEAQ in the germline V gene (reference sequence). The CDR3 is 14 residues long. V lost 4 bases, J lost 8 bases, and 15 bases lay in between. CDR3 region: CASSSTQGYHEQFF. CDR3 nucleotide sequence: TGTGCCAGCAGCTCGACACAGGGTTACCATGAGCAGTTCTTC.

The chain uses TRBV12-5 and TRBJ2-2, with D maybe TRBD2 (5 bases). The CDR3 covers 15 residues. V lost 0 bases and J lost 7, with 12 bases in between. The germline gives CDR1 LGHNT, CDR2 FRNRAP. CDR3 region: CASGLVFEGNGELFF. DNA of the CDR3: TGTGCTAGTGGTTTGGTATTTGAGGGTAACGGGGAGCTGTTTTTT.

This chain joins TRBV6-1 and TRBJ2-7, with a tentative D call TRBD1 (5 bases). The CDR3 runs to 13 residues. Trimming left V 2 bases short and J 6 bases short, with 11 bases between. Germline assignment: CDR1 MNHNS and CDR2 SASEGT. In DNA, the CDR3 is TGTGCCAGCAGTGAACAGGGAATCCTCGAGCAGTACTTC. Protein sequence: CASSEQGILEQYF.

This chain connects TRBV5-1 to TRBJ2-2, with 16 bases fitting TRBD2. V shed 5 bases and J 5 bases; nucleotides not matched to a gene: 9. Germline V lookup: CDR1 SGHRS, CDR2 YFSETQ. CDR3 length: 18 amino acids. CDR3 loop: CASSSGTSGGARTGELFF. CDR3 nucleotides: TGCGCCAGCAGTTCCGGGACTAGCGGGGGGGCCCGGACCGGGGAGCTGTTTTTT. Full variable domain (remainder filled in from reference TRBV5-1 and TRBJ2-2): KAGVTQTPRYLIKTRGQQVTLSCSPISGHRSVSWYQQTPGQGLQFLFEYFSETQRNKGNFPGRFSGRQFSNSRSEMNVSTLELGDSALYLCASSSGTSGGARTGELFFGEGSRLTVL.

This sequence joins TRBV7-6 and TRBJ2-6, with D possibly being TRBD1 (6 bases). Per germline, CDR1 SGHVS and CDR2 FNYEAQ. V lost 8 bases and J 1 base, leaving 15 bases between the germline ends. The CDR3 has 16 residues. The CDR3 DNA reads TGTGCCAGCCGCAAACAGGGCCTTTCTGGGGCCAACGTCCTGACTTTC. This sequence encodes CASRKQGLSGANVLTF.

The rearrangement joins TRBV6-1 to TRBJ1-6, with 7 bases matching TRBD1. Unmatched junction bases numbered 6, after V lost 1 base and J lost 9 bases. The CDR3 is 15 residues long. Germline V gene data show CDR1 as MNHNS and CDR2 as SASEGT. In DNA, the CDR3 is TGTGCCAGCAGTGAAGTCAGGGGGATAGTTTCACCCCTCCACTTT. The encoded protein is CASSEVRGIVSPLHF.

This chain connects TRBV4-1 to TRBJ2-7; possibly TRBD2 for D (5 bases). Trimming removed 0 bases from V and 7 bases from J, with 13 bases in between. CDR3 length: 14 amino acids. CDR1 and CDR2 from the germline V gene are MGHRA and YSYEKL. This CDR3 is CASSQEVQAAEQYF. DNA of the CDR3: TGCGCCAGCAGCCAAGAAGTACAAGCGGCTGAGCAGTACTTC.

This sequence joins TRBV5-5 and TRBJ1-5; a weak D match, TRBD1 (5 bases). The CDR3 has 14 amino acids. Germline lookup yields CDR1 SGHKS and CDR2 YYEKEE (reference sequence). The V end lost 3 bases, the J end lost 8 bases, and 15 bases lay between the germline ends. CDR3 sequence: CASSSGRGGEPQHF. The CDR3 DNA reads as TGTGCCAGCAGCTCGGGCCGAGGAGGGGAGCCCCAGCATTTT.

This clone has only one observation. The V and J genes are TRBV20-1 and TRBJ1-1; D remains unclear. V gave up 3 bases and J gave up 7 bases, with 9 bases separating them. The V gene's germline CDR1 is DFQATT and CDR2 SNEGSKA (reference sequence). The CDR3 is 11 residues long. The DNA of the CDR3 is TGCAGTGCTAGGGCCGGGGTTGAAGCTTTCTTT. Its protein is CSARAGVEAFF.

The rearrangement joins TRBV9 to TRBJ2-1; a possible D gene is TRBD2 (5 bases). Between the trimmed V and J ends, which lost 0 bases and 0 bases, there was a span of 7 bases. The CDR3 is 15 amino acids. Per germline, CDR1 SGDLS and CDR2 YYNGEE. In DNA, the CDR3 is TGTGCCAGCAGCGTAGAGGACTCCTCCTACAATGAGCAGTTCTTC. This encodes CASSVEDSSYNEQFF. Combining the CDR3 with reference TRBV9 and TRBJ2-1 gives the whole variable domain DSGVTQTPKHLITATGQRVTLRCSPRSGDLSVYWYQQSLDQGLQFLIQYYNGEERAKGNILERFSAQQFPDLHSELNLSSLELGDSALYFCASSVEDSSYNEQFFGPGTRLTVL.

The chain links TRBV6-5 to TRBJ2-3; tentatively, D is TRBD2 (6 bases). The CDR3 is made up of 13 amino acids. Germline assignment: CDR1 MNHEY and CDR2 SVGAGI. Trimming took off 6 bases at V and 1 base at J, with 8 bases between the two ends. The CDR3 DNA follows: TGTGCCAGCAGGCCGGGGGGCACAGATACGCAGTATTTT. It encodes CASRPGGTDTQYF.

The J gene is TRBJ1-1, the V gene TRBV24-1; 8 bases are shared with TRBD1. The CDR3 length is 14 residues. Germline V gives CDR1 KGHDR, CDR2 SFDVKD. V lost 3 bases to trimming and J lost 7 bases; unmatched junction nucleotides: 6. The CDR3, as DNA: TGTGCCACCAGTGATCCCGGACAGGGCGATGAAGCTTTCTTT. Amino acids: CATSDPGQGDEAFF.

CDR3 sequence reads: CASSAPRQGAVISYEQYF. CDR3 coding DNA: TGTGCCAGCAGCGCTCCCCGACAGGGGGCTGTTATCTCCTACGAGCAGTACTTC. The rearrangement uses TRBV2 and TRBJ2-7, with 10 bases aligning to TRBD1. V dropped 6 bases and J dropped 0; count of bases not matched to a gene: 14. The CDR3 spans 18 residues. Germline V gene sequence: CDR1 SNHLY, CDR2 FYNNEI.

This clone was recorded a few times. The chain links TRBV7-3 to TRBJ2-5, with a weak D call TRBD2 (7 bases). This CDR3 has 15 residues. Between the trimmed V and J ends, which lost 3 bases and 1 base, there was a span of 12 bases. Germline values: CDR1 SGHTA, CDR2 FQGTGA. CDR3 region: CASSFFGGPQETQYF. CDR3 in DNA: TGTGCCAGCAGCTTCTTCGGGGGGCCCCAAGAGACCCAGTACTTC.